A single sample gave rise to the 30 T cell receptor beta chains below, sequenced in a study of long-term antiretroviral therapy in people with HIV. The assay used was immunoSEQ (version v3.0), run at survey level. Assay used: immunoSEQ multiplex PCR; TCRdb lists only in-frame clones, some missing. The table lists under 50,000 clones, 75% to 90% of them singletons. Sequenced material: unsorted PBMCs, taken just before starting antiretroviral therapy. The receptors come from a woman aged 18-29 years with HIV.

V usage is TRBV10-2 and J usage is TRBJ2-1, with 11 bases aligning to TRBD2. V was clipped by 6 bases and J by 4 bases; unmatched bases: 8. This CDR3 is built from 16 residues. Germline V gene lookup returns CDR1 WSHSY and CDR2 SAAADI. CDR3 region: CASSDPSGRWYNEQFF. CDR3 coding DNA: TGCGCCAGCAGCGACCCTAGCGGGAGGTGGTACAATGAGCAGTTCTTC.

The V call is TRBV6-1, the J call TRBJ2-7, with 7 nucleotides matching TRBD1. The CDR3 contains 15 residues. V shed 4 bases, J shed 1 base, and the junction held 7 bases outside the gene matches. From germline, CDR1 is MNHNS and CDR2 SASEGT. The CDR3 coding sequence is TGTGCCAGCAGTGCCGGACAGGATCCTTCCTACGAGCAGTACTTC. Translating it yields CASSAGQDPSYEQYF.

The genes are TRBV6-1 and TRBJ2-7; TRBD1 matches at 10 bases. Per the germline V gene, CDR1 is MNHNS and CDR2 is SASEGT. CDR3 length: 15 residues. V trimming: 2 bases; J trimming: 0 bases; junction bases outside the gene matches: 1. As DNA, the CDR3 is TGTGCCAGCAGTGAAAGGGACAGGGGCTCCTACGAGCAGTACTTC. Amino acid sequence: CASSERDRGSYEQYF.

This chain uses TRBV4-3 with TRBJ2-5; 8 bases match TRBD1. The J segment lost 2 bases and the V segment lost 4 bases, leaving 3 bases of the junction unmatched. The CDR3 consists of 14 residues. Germline CDR1 and CDR2: LGHNA and YSLEER. CDR3 loop: CASSPYRGQETQYF. The CDR3 DNA is TGCGCCAGCAGCCCTTACAGGGGGCAAGAGACCCAGTACTTC.

The chain joins TRBV5-1 to TRBJ2-3; D unclear. This CDR3 region has 14 residues. Trimming cost V 0 bases and J 2 bases, with 7 bases left between them. In germline, CDR1 is SGHRS, CDR2 YFSETQ. The chain's CDR3 is CASSLGKDTDTQYF. The CDR3 coding sequence is TGCGCCAGCAGCTTGGGGAAGGACACAGATACGCAGTATTTT.

The genes are TRBV27 and TRBJ2-7; 7 bases are shared with TRBD1. The CDR3 length is 13 residues. With 5 bases clipped from V and 4 bases from J, the junction kept 5 bases outside the gene matches. The V gene's germline CDR1 is MNHEY and CDR2 SMNVEV (reference sequence). CDR3 nucleotides: TGTGCCAGCAGTCCAAGGACAGGATACGAGCAGTACTTC. Amino acids: CASSPRTGYEQYF.

The V call is TRBV19, the J call TRBJ2-7; 9 nucleotides match TRBD1. This CDR3 comprises 17 residues. Germline CDR1 reads LNHDA; CDR2 reads SQIVND (reference sequence). J gave up 3 bases and V 4 bases, and 13 bases lay outside the gene matches. The CDR3 nucleotides read TGTGCCAGTAGTAGCTTTGGACAGGGGAATTATAACTACGAGCAGTACTTC. Protein sequence: CASSSFGQGNYNYEQYF.

The rearrangement links TRBV11-3 to TRBJ2-1; D is undetermined. The CDR3 is made up of 17 amino acids. Germline V gene sequence: CDR1 SGHNT, CDR2 YENEEA. Trimming cost V 5 bases and J 7 bases, with 24 bases left between them. This CDR3 reads CASSQTLNHDVINEQFF. CDR3 DNA sequence: TGTGCCAGCAGCCAGACCCTTAATCATGATGTAATAAATGAGCAGTTCTTC.

This chain joins TRBV10-2 and TRBJ2-6; D uncertain. CDR1 and CDR2 from the germline V gene are WSHSY and SAAADI. V gave up 3 bases and J gave up 4 bases, with 10 bases separating them. The CDR3 spans 15 residues. The CDR3 DNA is TGCGCCAGCAGTGAATACCGAACGGGGGCCAACGTCCTGACTTTC. This encodes CASSEYRTGANVLTF.

This sequence joins TRBV6-6 and TRBJ2-1; 7 bases map to TRBD1. CDR1 and CDR2 (germline): MNHNY, SVGAGI (reference sequence). CDR3 length: 15 amino acids. V lost 2 bases and J lost 6; bases outside the gene matches: 7. The chain's CDR3 is CASSYEGAQFNEQFF. DNA for the CDR3: TGTGCCAGCAGTTACGAGGGGGCCCAATTCAATGAGCAGTTCTTC.

This rearrangement joins TRBV12-5 to TRBJ2-1, with TRBD2 as a possible D gene (6 bases). V gave up 0 bases and J gave up 8 bases, with 8 bases separating them. Germline CDR1 LGHNT, CDR2 FRNRAP. CDR3 size: 13 residues. The CDR3 coding sequence is TGTGCTAGTGGTTTGGTTTCGGGAGATGAGCAGTTCTTC. Amino acids: CASGLVSGDEQFF. The variable domain in full, completed from reference TRBV12-5 and TRBJ2-1, reads DARVTQTPRHKVTEMGQEVTMRCQPILGHNTVFWYRQTMMQGLELLAYFRNRAPLDDSGMPKDRFSAEMPDATLATLKIQPSEPRDSAVYFCASGLVSGDEQFFGPGTRLTVL.

This rearrangement joins TRBV10-1 to TRBJ2-6; unclear D gene. This CDR3 comprises 10 residues. V was clipped by 6 bases and J by 10 bases, with 4 bases between them. CDR1 and CDR2 from the germline V gene are WNHNN and SYGVQD (reference sequence). The CDR3 protein is CASRWNVLTF. For the CDR3, the DNA is TGCGCCAGCAGGTGGAACGTCCTGACTTTC.

The chain recombines TRBV9 with TRBJ2-1; 9 bases line up with TRBD1. The J segment lost 10 bases and the V segment lost 0 bases, leaving 11 bases of the junction unmatched. The CDR3 sequence is 16 residues long. Germline V gene sequence: CDR1 SGDLS, CDR2 YYNGEE. DNA for the CDR3: TGTGCCAGCAGCGTAGGGGGACAGGGCATACAGGGAGAGCAGTTCTTC. It is translated as CASSVGGQGIQGEQFF.

J is TRBJ2-2 and V is TRBV11-2; TRBD1 is a possible D gene (5 bases). Looked up from germline, CDR1 is SGHAT and CDR2 is FQNNGV. This CDR3 is 14 amino acids long. Trimming cost V 4 bases and J 0 bases, with 6 bases left between them. The CDR3 here is CASSWTPNTGELFF. The CDR3 DNA sequence: TGTGCCAGCAGCTGGACACCGAACACCGGGGAGCTGTTTTTT.

CDR3 sequence reads: CASSRDRAGYEQYF. In nucleotides, the CDR3 is TGCGCCAGCAGCCGGGACAGGGCAGGTTACGAGCAGTACTTC. The V gene is TRBV5-1, the J gene TRBJ2-7, with 9 bases that match TRBD1. The CDR3 consists of 14 residues. The J segment lost 4 bases and the V segment lost 4 bases, leaving 6 bases of the junction unmatched. Germline V lookup: CDR1 SGHRS, CDR2 YFSETQ.

The rearrangement uses TRBV7-9 and TRBJ2-7; a possible D gene is TRBD2 (6 bases). The germline CDR1 and CDR2 sequences are SEHNR and FQNEAQ (reference sequence). The V end lost 4 bases, the J end lost 2 bases, and 18 bases lay between the germline ends. The CDR3 contains 16 residues. CDR3 nucleotides: TGTGCCAGCAGCTCTTCAGCTGGGCGGGGAGCCTACGAGCAGTACTTC. Translation gives CASSSSAGRGAYEQYF.

The genes are TRBV14 and TRBJ1-1; D ambiguous. The CDR3 consists of 16 residues. Germline V CDR1 and CDR2: SGHDN, FVKESK. V was pared by 4 bases and J by 4 bases, with 19 bases between. The CDR3 spells CASSLMSPDKTTEAFF. The DNA of the CDR3 is TGTGCCAGCAGCCTCATGAGCCCCGACAAAACCACTGAAGCTTTCTTT.

The genes are TRBV9 and TRBJ2-3; the D call may be TRBD1 or TRBD2 (5 bases each). The V gene's germline CDR1 is SGDLS and CDR2 YYNGEE. V lost 4 bases and J lost 0, with 12 bases in between. This CDR3 spans 15 amino acids. CDR3 protein: CASSLGELSTDTQYF. The CDR3 DNA is TGTGCCAGCAGCCTGGGGGAACTAAGCACAGATACGCAGTATTTT.

The chain has TRBV7-2 and TRBJ1-4; TRBD1 agrees at 7 bases. This CDR3 region has 15 residues. With V trimmed by 2 bases and J by 7 bases, 7 bases remained unmatched. Germline V lookup: CDR1 SGHTA, CDR2 FQGNSA. This CDR3 reads CASSLQQGKAEKLFF. CDR3 nucleotide sequence: TGTGCCAGCAGCTTACAACAGGGGAAGGCTGAAAAACTGTTTTTT.

This clone was seen just once. The chain employs TRBV10-3 and TRBJ1-2; tentatively, D is TRBD1 (6 bases). V was pared by 2 bases and J by 4 bases, with 14 bases between. CDR3 size: 15 residues. Germline V CDR1 and CDR2: ENHRY, SYGVKD. The DNA for the CDR3 is TGTGCCATCAGTGAGCTGGCCAGGGGATCCTATGGCTACACCTTC. It codes for CAISELARGSYGYTF.

The chain carries TRBV5-1 and TRBJ2-1; TRBD2 matches at 11 bases. The V gene's germline CDR1 is SGHRS and CDR2 YFSETQ. J gave up 8 bases and V 4 bases, and 11 bases lay outside the gene matches. The CDR3 covers 16 residues. The CDR3 bases are TGCGCCAGCAGCCGGACCGGGACTAGCGGTTCCTATGAGCAGTTCTTC. Protein: CASSRTGTSGSYEQFF. Complete variable domain (other parts from reference TRBV5-1 and TRBJ2-1): KAGVTQTPRYLIKTRGQQVTLSCSPISGHRSVSWYQQTPGQGLQFLFEYFSETQRNKGNFPGRFSGRQFSNSRSEMNVSTLELGDSALYLCASSRTGTSGSYEQFFGPGTRLTVL.

The gene calls are TRBV6-4 and TRBJ2-1, with 10 bases matching TRBD2. The CDR3 covers 15 residues. Trimming took 5 bases from V and 8 from J; bases not matched to a gene: 9. Germline V gene lookup returns CDR1 MRHNA and CDR2 SNTAGT. The CDR3 spells CASSLDSGRRDEQFF. The CDR3 DNA sequence: TGTGCCAGCAGTCTGGATAGCGGGAGGAGGGATGAGCAGTTCTTC.

The chain uses TRBV7-3 and TRBJ2-1; the D gene is possibly TRBD2 (6 bases). V was trimmed by 6 bases and J by 5 bases, leaving 14 bases between them. Per germline, CDR1 SGHTA and CDR2 FQGTGA. This CDR3 is 14 amino acids long. The CDR3 reads CASSSEGRHNEQFF. For the CDR3, the DNA is TGTGCCAGCAGTTCCGAGGGGAGGCACAATGAGCAGTTCTTC.

The genes are TRBV6-5 and TRBJ2-7; 7 bases map to TRBD1. Germline V gene sequence: CDR1 MNHEY, CDR2 SVGAGI. The CDR3 has 14 residues. Trimming at V came to 0 bases and at J to 5 bases, leaving 4 bases not matched to a gene. The CDR3, as DNA: TGTGCCAGCAGTTACTCGACAGGGTTGGACGAGCAGTACTTC. Translated, it gives CASSYSTGLDEQYF.

The genes are TRBV19 and TRBJ2-7; 12 bases line up with TRBD2. The V gene's germline CDR1 is LNHDA and CDR2 SQIVND (reference sequence). This CDR3 has 17 residues. V lost 3 bases to trimming and J lost 2 bases; unmatched junction nucleotides: 8. The CDR3 protein is CASSIMLAGGLAYEQYF. Written as DNA, the CDR3 is TGTGCCAGTAGTATTATGCTAGCGGGAGGGCTCGCCTACGAGCAGTACTTC.

V gene TRBV19 combines with J gene TRBJ1-1; D gene ambiguous. The CDR3 totals 13 residues. V lost 1 base and J 4 bases, leaving 7 bases between the germline ends. CDR1 and CDR2 from the germline V gene are LNHDA and SQIVND (reference sequence). The CDR3 sequence: CASSIGPGTEAFF. The DNA of the CDR3 is TGTGCCAGTAGTATAGGGCCGGGCACTGAAGCTTTCTTT.

This clone occurred a few times. The CDR3 is CASSIVGGAYEQYF. The CDR3 DNA reads as TGTGCCAGTAGTATAGTTGGCGGGGCCTACGAGCAGTACTTC. The J gene is TRBJ2-7, the V gene TRBV19, with D possibly TRBD2 on 6 matching bases. CDR1 is LNHDA, CDR2 SQIVND, per germline (reference sequence). This CDR3 region has 14 residues. The ends were cut back, 1 base at V and 2 bases at J, with 9 bases in the middle.

J is TRBJ2-7 and V is TRBV19; 11 bases agree with TRBD1. There are 14 residues in the CDR3. CDR1 and CDR2 from the germline V gene are LNHDA and SQIVND (reference sequence). V shed 2 bases, J shed 5 bases, and the junction held 2 bases outside the gene matches. The DNA for the CDR3 is TGTGCCAGTAGTATAAGGACAGGGGGCCACGAGCAGTACTTC. Translation gives CASSIRTGGHEQYF.

The chain uses TRBV6-5 and TRBJ2-7; D gene ambiguous. The germline V gene has CDR1 MNHEY and CDR2 SVGAGI. V was pared by 2 bases and J by 4 bases, with 12 bases between. The CDR3 consists of 14 residues. CDR3 nucleotide sequence: TGTGCCAGCAGTTACAACCGACGGCAGTACGAGCAGTACTTC. Amino acids: CASSYNRRQYEQYF.

The chain combines TRBV18 with TRBJ2-4, with 7 bases matching TRBD1. CDR1 KGHSH and CDR2 LQKENI come from the germline V gene. CDR3 length: 13 residues. With 2 bases clipped from V and 6 bases from J, the junction kept 1 base outside the gene matches. The CDR3 sequence: CASSPRQGNIQYF. The CDR3 coding sequence is TGTGCCAGCTCACCAAGACAGGGAAACATTCAGTACTTC.